This T cell receptor (beta chain) was documented in a study of blood T cell repertoires in COVID-19. At the level of the study: Acute and convalescent COVID-19 samples came from the United States, Italy and Spain. PBMCs, B-cell-depleted T cells, or T cells were the source of the cDNA or gDNA that made up the material.

How the authors handled the data: By means of reference gene primer amplification, nucleated cell counts were estimated. This table comes from immunoSEQ multiplex PCR, and its TCRdb copy is limited to in-frame clones, with some not included. The V and J calls and clone size were taken over from that table, and D and trimming were inferred from the DNA. Counted here are 260,000 or so clones, over 75% occurring once; the ten biggest clones make up roughly 9.1%. The clonotype comes from a man aged 18 to 29 with active or convalescent COVID-19. Sample: peripheral blood.

The CDR3 sequence is CASSLGSGGRDEQFF. CDR3 DNA: TGTGCCAGCAGTTTAGGTAGCGGGGGGAGGGATGAGCAGTTCTTC. The rearrangement uses TRBV27 and TRBJ2-1; 10 bases fit TRBD2. Per germline, CDR1 MNHEY and CDR2 SMNVEV (reference sequence). With 2 bases clipped from V and 8 bases from J, the junction kept 6 bases outside the gene matches. The CDR3 sequence is 15 residues long.